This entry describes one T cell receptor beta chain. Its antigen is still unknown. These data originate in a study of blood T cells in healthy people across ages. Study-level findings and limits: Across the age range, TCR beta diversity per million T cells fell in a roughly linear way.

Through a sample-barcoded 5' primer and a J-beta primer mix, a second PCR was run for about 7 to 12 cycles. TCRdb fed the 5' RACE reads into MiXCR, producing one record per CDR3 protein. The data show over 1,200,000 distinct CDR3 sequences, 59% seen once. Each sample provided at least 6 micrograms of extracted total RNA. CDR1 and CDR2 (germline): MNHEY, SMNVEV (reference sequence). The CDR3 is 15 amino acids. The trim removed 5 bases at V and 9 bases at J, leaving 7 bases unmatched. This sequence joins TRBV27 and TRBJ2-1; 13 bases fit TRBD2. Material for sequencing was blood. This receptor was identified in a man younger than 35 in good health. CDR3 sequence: CASSATSGRSIEQFF. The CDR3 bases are TGTGCCAGCAGTGCGACTAGCGGGAGGTCAATTGAGCAGTTCTTC.